This entry lists 3 T cell receptor beta chains sequenced from one sample in a study of cytomegalovirus exposure and HLA in healthy donors (TCRdb year 2017). The method behind the library was the immunoSEQ multiplex PCR assay. The multiplex PCR relied on a mix of 60 forward primers for TCR Vbeta segments and 13 reverse primers for TCR Jbeta segments. Imported from immuneACCESS, the table was reduced by TCRdb to in-frame sequences with V and J called. These copies leave out some clones; in studies compared against another copy, an unresolved V gene accounts for under half, and the cause of the remainder is not known. The sample has 120,000 or so clones on record, roughly 80% of them singletons. The ten largest clonotypes hold 1% of the sample. The sample consisted of PBMCs. The receptors shown here come from a man aged 40-50 years in good health and CMV-seronegative.

This clone was counted a single time. The gene calls are TRBV5-4 and TRBJ2-5; tentatively, D is TRBD1 (5 bases). CDR1 is SGHNT and CDR2 is YYREEE in the germline V gene (reference sequence). CDR3 size: 15 residues. V was pared by 0 bases and J by 3 bases, with 12 bases between. The CDR3 region is CASSLGPRGEETQYF. The CDR3 DNA follows: TGTGCCAGCAGCTTGGGGCCTAGGGGCGAAGAGACCCAGTACTTC.

J is TRBJ2-1 and V is TRBV15, with TRBD2 matching 13 bases. The CDR3 is made up of 17 amino acids. The germline CDR1 and CDR2 sequences are LNHNV and YYDKDF (reference sequence). The V gene end was trimmed by 3 bases and the J gene end by 3 bases; junction bases not matched to a gene: 5. The CDR3 protein is CATSRAGTSGIYNEQFF. The CDR3 DNA reads as TGTGCCACCAGCAGGGCTGGGACTAGCGGGATCTACAATGAGCAGTTCTTC.

The chain carries TRBV7-7 and TRBJ2-3, with 10 nucleotides matching TRBD2. Losses at the gene ends were 5 bases for V and 1 base for J; bases not matched to a gene: 15. The CDR3 covers 19 residues. In germline, CDR1 is SSHAT, CDR2 FNYEAQ (reference sequence). The CDR3 sequence is CASSPPGLAGEEGTDTQYF. Written as DNA, the CDR3 is TGTGCCAGCAGCCCCCCGGGGCTAGCGGGAGAGGAGGGCACAGATACGCAGTATTTT.